The 27 T cell receptor beta chains below come from one sample, sequenced in a study of siplizumab effects on memory and regulatory T cells. Produced via immunoSEQ multiplex PCR; TCRdb's table is partial and in-frame only. In the table there are 99,000 or so clones, 93% of which are singletons. The material sequenced was Tregs sorted from blood. The receptors originated from a human donor in good health.

The V call is TRBV5-1, the J call TRBJ1-2; 8 bases are shared with TRBD1. Germline V lookup: CDR1 SGHRS, CDR2 YFSETQ. The junction had 13 bases not matched to a gene; V was cut back by 4 bases and J by 2 bases. The CDR3 has 17 amino acids. The CDR3 DNA follows: TGCGCCAGCAGCGGTCTGGACAGGGAAGGAAGCAACTATGGCTACACCTTC. Protein: CASSGLDREGSNYGYTF.

The chain links TRBV5-1 to TRBJ1-4; D not certain. Trimming pared 7 bases from V and 3 bases from J, leaving 13 bases between. The germline gives CDR1 SGHRS, CDR2 YFSETQ. The CDR3 runs to 14 residues. Here the CDR3 DNA reads TGCGCCAGCGGGGAGATGAGCGCTAATGAAAAACTGTTTTTT. It is translated as CASGEMSANEKLFF.

The chain has TRBV30 and TRBJ2-5, with D hard to call. The germline V and J ends were trimmed by 0 bases and 4 bases, with 6 bases remaining between them. The CDR3 sequence is 12 residues long. From germline, CDR1 is GTSNPN and CDR2 SVGIG (reference sequence). The CDR3 nucleotides read TGTGCCTGGAGTGTATCCCCAGAGACCCAGTACTTC. The encoded protein is CAWSVSPETQYF.

The CDR3 DNA reads as TGTGCCTGGAGGGGTCCCGATCTTGGGTACGAGCAGTACTTC. It codes for CAWRGPDLGYEQYF. The chain employs TRBV30 and TRBJ2-7; D unresolved. V dropped 3 bases and J dropped 4 bases, with 16 bases sitting between them. Germline lookup yields CDR1 GTSNPN and CDR2 SVGIG (reference sequence). The CDR3 covers 14 residues. The complete variable domain, with remaining parts taken from reference TRBV30 and TRBJ2-7, reads SQTIHQWPATLVQPVGSPLSLECTVEGTSNPNLYWYRQAAGRGLQLLFYSVGIGQISSEVPQNLSASRPQDRQFILSSKKLLLSDSGFYLCAWRGPDLGYEQYFGPGTRLTVT.

V is TRBV11-2 and J is TRBJ2-1; D possibly corresponds to TRBD1 (6 bases). Trimming shortened V by 3 bases and J by 0 bases, and 9 bases separated the two germline ends. CDR1 SGHAT and CDR2 FQNNGV come from the germline V gene. The CDR3 contains 15 residues. The CDR3 is CASSLRGGSYNEQFF. CDR3 DNA sequence: TGTGCCAGCAGCTTGAGAGGGGGCTCCTACAATGAGCAGTTCTTC.

V is TRBV5-1 and J is TRBJ1-2, with a weak D call TRBD1 (5 bases). V lost 2 bases and J 8 bases, leaving 16 bases between the germline ends. The CDR3 spans 14 residues. Germline V CDR1 and CDR2: SGHRS, YFSETQ. CDR3 sequence: CASSFSGPPLGYTF. For the CDR3, the DNA is TGCGCCAGCAGCTTTTCAGGGCCGCCACTAGGCTACACCTTC.

The chain recombines TRBV5-6 with TRBJ2-3; D perhaps matches TRBD1 (6 bases). Trimming removed 0 bases at V and 3 bases at J, with 11 bases between. The V gene's germline CDR1 is SGHDT and CDR2 YYEEEE. This CDR3 has 15 amino acids. CDR3 region: CASSLVVRGTDTQYF. The CDR3 DNA reads as TGTGCCAGCAGCTTGGTGGTCAGGGGAACAGATACGCAGTATTTT.

The V call is TRBV10-3, the J call TRBJ1-3; D unclear. Trimming left V 5 bases short and J 4 bases short, with 6 bases between. Germline V CDR1 and CDR2: ENHRY, SYGVKD. The CDR3 has 12 amino acids. This CDR3 reads CAISIQGNTIYF. The CDR3 region has the DNA TGTGCCATCAGTATACAGGGAAACACCATATATTTT.

The chain employs TRBV5-4 and TRBJ1-1, with 9 bases fitting TRBD1. The ends lost 4 bases at V and 4 bases at J; junction bases unmatched: 5. Germline assignment: CDR1 SGHNT and CDR2 YYREEE (reference sequence). The CDR3 extends over 14 amino acids. The CDR3 sequence is CASSRDRAGTEAFF. In nucleotides, the CDR3 is TGTGCCAGCAGCCGGGACAGGGCTGGCACTGAAGCTTTCTTT.

The chain employs TRBV5-4 and TRBJ1-1; TRBD1 matches 7 bases. Germline V CDR1 and CDR2: SGHNT, YYREEE (reference sequence). The CDR3 covers 14 residues. J was trimmed by 5 bases and V by 1 base; bases with no gene match: 5. The DNA for the CDR3 is TGTGCCAGCAGCTTGCTTGACAGGGAGACTGAAGCTTTCTTT. It encodes CASSLLDRETEAFF.

J is TRBJ2-1 and V is TRBV27, with D perhaps TRBD1 or TRBD2 (7 bases each). CDR3 size: 16 residues. Germline V gene lookup returns CDR1 MNHEY and CDR2 SMNVEV (reference sequence). V lost 4 bases and J 5 bases, leaving 18 bases between the germline ends. CDR3 region: CASSSIRGGFDNEQFF. The CDR3 nucleotides are TGTGCCAGCAGTTCTATCAGGGGGGGCTTTGACAATGAGCAGTTCTTC.

This chain joins TRBV9 and TRBJ2-5; D is perhaps TRBD1 (6 bases). The CDR3 is 15 amino acids. Trimming cost V 0 bases and J 5 bases, with 14 bases left between them. Germline CDR1 and CDR2: SGDLS and YYNGEE. The CDR3 here is CASSVGRGFRETQYF. CDR3 in DNA: TGTGCCAGCAGCGTAGGCAGGGGATTCAGGGAGACCCAGTACTTC. Looking up the rest from reference TRBV9 and TRBJ2-5 gives the full variable domain: DSGVTQTPKHLITATGQRVTLRCSPRSGDLSVYWYQQSLDQGLQFLIQYYNGEERAKGNILERFSAQQFPDLHSELNLSSLELGDSALYFCASSVGRGFRETQYFGPGTRLLVL.

This clone has only a few counts. The chain links TRBV14 to TRBJ2-5; D is possibly TRBD1 or TRBD2 (6 bases each). Trimming stripped 4 bases from V and 5 bases from J, with 11 bases between. This CDR3 contains 13 residues. From germline, CDR1 is SGHDN and CDR2 FVKESK. The CDR3 loop reads CASSRGAWETQYF. CDR3 DNA sequence: TGTGCCAGCAGCCGGGGGGCTTGGGAGACCCAGTACTTC. Looking up the rest from reference TRBV14 and TRBJ2-5 gives the full variable domain: EAGVTQFPSHSVIEKGQTVTLRCDPISGHDNLYWYRRVMGKEIKFLLHFVKESKQDESGMPNNRFLAERTGGTYSTLKVQPAELEDSGVYFCASSRGAWETQYFGPGTRLLVL.

This chain uses TRBV15 with TRBJ2-7; D may be TRBD1 (5 bases). The length of the CDR3 is 13 residues. Trimming took off 5 bases at V and 0 bases at J, with 8 bases between the two ends. Germline values: CDR1 LNHNV, CDR2 YYDKDF (reference sequence). The CDR3 protein is CATSRQPSYEQYF. DNA of the CDR3: TGTGCCACCAGCCGACAGCCCTCCTACGAGCAGTACTTC.

The chain combines TRBV5-1 with TRBJ2-2, with 10 bases aligning to TRBD2. Germline V gene lookup returns CDR1 SGHRS and CDR2 YFSETQ. The ends lost 4 bases at V and 5 bases at J; junction bases unmatched: 5. This CDR3 has 15 residues. For the CDR3, the DNA is TGCGCCAGCAGCCTAGCGGGAGTGGGGACCGGGGAGCTGTTTTTT. It encodes CASSLAGVGTGELFF.

This chain links TRBV19 with TRBJ1-2, with D possibly TRBD1 on 5 matching bases. The V gene lost 8 bases and the J gene lost 5 bases, with 15 bases spanning the gap. Per germline, CDR1 LNHDA and CDR2 SQIVND (reference sequence). The CDR3 covers 13 residues. Written as DNA, the CDR3 is TGTGCCAGTGTTGGGGGAAGTAGTTATGGCTACACCTTC. It encodes CASVGGSSYGYTF.

The chain uses TRBV25-1 and TRBJ1-3; D is undetermined. V lost 4 bases and J 3 bases, leaving 13 bases between the germline ends. The CDR3 has 15 residues. CDR1 MGHDK and CDR2 SYGVNS come from the germline V gene. The CDR3 reads CASSVEGIIGNTIYF. In DNA, the CDR3 is TGTGCCAGCAGTGTAGAGGGTATTATTGGAAACACCATATATTTT.

V and J are TRBV19 and TRBJ2-1; D might be TRBD2 (5 bases). Trimming took 7 bases from V and 0 from J, leaving 13 bases between them. The CDR3 extends over 15 amino acids. CDR1 LNHDA and CDR2 SQIVND come from the germline V gene (reference sequence). CDR3 protein: CASTALGSSYNEQFF. CDR3 nucleotides: TGTGCCAGTACCGCACTAGGGAGCTCCTACAATGAGCAGTTCTTC.

The table lists this clone with a count of one. The chain links TRBV19 to TRBJ2-3; 14 bases align to TRBD2. The V segment lost 2 bases and the J segment 10 bases; nucleotides outside the gene matches: 8. CDR3 size: 16 residues. CDR1 LNHDA and CDR2 SQIVND come from the germline V gene (reference sequence). CDR3: CASSIRKGLAGVAQYF. The CDR3 nucleotides are TGTGCCAGTAGTATAAGGAAGGGACTAGCGGGAGTCGCGCAGTATTTT.

This rearrangement joins TRBV5-1 to TRBJ2-7; D call uncertain. Per the germline V gene, CDR1 is SGHRS and CDR2 is YFSETQ. The CDR3 has 11 residues. V was pared by 2 bases and J by 2 bases, with 2 bases between. CDR3 in amino acids: CASSLAYEQYF. Here the CDR3 DNA reads TGCGCCAGCAGCTTAGCCTACGAGCAGTACTTC.

J is TRBJ1-1 and V is TRBV5-1; D not resolved. This CDR3 is 13 amino acids long. The V end was cut by 6 bases, the J end by 5 bases, with 14 bases between. The V gene's germline CDR1 is SGHRS and CDR2 YFSETQ. The chain's CDR3 is CASTRSGTTEAFF. DNA of the CDR3: TGCGCCAGCACCCGGAGTGGCACGACTGAAGCTTTCTTT.

This clone appeared once. The chain combines TRBV7-8 with TRBJ2-7; tentatively, D is TRBD2 (5 bases). CDR3 length: 17 residues. Germline CDR1 SGHVS, CDR2 FQNEAQ. Trimming pared 7 bases from V and 3 bases from J, leaving 25 bases between. Here the CDR3 reads CASTTRGSQARYYEQYF. CDR3 sequence (DNA): TGTGCCAGCACCACCCGAGGGAGCCAGGCTAGATACTACGAGCAGTACTTC. Looking up the rest from reference TRBV7-8 and TRBJ2-7 gives the full variable domain: GAGVSQSPRYKVAKRGQDVALRCDPISGHVSLFWYQQALGQGPEFLTYFQNEAQLDKSGLPSDRFFAERPEGSVSTLKIQRTQQEDSAVYLCASTTRGSQARYYEQYFGPGTRLTVT.

This rearrangement joins TRBV7-9 to TRBJ1-4; unclear D gene. The CDR3 runs 15 residues. The germline gives CDR1 SEHNR, CDR2 FQNEAQ (reference sequence). V lost 4 bases and J 1 base, leaving 10 bases between the germline ends. CDR3 coding DNA: TGTGCCAGCAGCTATTGGAGTGAAACTAATGAAAAACTGTTTTTT. Residues: CASSYWSETNEKLFF. The variable domain in full, with the rest retrieved from reference TRBV7-9 and TRBJ1-4, is DTGVSQNPRHKITKRGQNVTFRCDPISEHNRLYWYRQTLGQGPEFLTYFQNEAQLEKSRLLSDRFSAERPKGSFSTLEIQRTEQGDSAMYLCASSYWSETNEKLFFGSGTQLSVL.

DNA for the CDR3: TGTGCCAGCAGGTACAGGGTGAACACTGAAGCTTTCTTT. Protein product: CASRYRVNTEAFF. The gene calls are TRBV2 and TRBJ1-1; perhaps TRBD1 as D (6 bases). This CDR3 has 13 residues. Trimming cost V 6 bases and J 0 bases, with 8 bases left between them. Germline CDR1 is SNHLY and CDR2 is FYNNEI.

This sequence joins TRBV27 and TRBJ2-2, with unresolved D. The V and J ends lost 6 bases and 0 bases respectively, with 8 bases between them. The V gene's germline CDR1 is MNHEY and CDR2 SMNVEV (reference sequence). CDR3 size: 14 residues. In nucleotides, the CDR3 is TGTGCCAGCAGATACACAACGAACACCGGGGAGCTGTTTTTT. Its translation: CASRYTTNTGELFF.

The V gene is TRBV6-5, the J gene TRBJ2-7; D may be TRBD2 (6 bases). Germline lookup yields CDR1 MNHEY and CDR2 SVGAGI. There are 14 residues in the CDR3. V dropped 5 bases and J dropped 1 base, with 12 bases sitting between them. The CDR3 region is CASSGGTQSYEQYF. Written as DNA, the CDR3 is TGTGCCAGCAGTGGGGGGACGCAGTCCTACGAGCAGTACTTC.

The chain couples TRBV18 to TRBJ1-2, with D perhaps matching TRBD1 (6 bases). Germline CDR1 KGHSH, CDR2 LQKENI. CDR3 length: 15 residues. V lost 0 bases and J lost 2, with 10 bases in between. DNA of the CDR3: TGTGCCAGCTCACCACCCAGGGGCGCAAACTATGGCTACACCTTC. Its protein is CASSPPRGANYGYTF.